The clone carrying this T cell receptor (beta chain) was counted ten times or more. Its antigen is not identified. This entry is derived from a study of post-analysis software for immune sequencing data. Background on the study: Progressive-relapsing, secondary progressive and relapsing-remitting multiple sclerosis were among the disease courses included.

The CDR3 is 15 residues long. The germline V gene has CDR1 MNHEY and CDR2 SVGEGT. Trimming cost V 4 bases and J 0 bases, with 11 bases left between them. Study-wide results and caveats: The F measure placed samples prepared in the same batch into strongly shared clusters. Roughly 5 TRBV segments occurring more often in patients than controls included TRBV5-6, TRBV5-1 and TRBV20-1.

Unique-molecular-identifier-tagged TCR beta cDNA libraries were used. TCRdb independently ran MiXCR on the PCR reads; one entry per CDR3 protein. The table lists about 400,000 distinct CDR3 sequences, roughly 36% of them singletons. Sequencing was done on a sample of blood. The chain uses TRBV6-2 or TRBV6-3 and TRBJ2-3, with D perhaps TRBD2 (6 bases). This TCR came from a girl aged 10 to 17 with multiple sclerosis. CDR3 residues: CASSFLATSTDTQYF. For the CDR3, the DNA is TGTGCCAGCAGTTTCCTAGCGACTAGCACAGATACGCAGTATTTT.